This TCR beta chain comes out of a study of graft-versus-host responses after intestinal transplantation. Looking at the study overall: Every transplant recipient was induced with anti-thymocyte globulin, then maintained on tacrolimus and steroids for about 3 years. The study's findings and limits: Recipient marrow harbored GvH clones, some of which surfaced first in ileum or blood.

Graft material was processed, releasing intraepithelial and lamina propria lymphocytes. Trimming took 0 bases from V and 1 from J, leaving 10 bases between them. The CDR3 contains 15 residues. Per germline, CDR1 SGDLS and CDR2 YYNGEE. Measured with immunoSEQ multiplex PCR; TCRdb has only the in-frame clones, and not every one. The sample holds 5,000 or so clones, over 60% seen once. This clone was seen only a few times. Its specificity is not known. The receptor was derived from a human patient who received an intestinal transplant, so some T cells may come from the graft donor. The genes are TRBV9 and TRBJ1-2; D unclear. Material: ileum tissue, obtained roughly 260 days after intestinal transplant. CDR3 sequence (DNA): TGTGCCAGCAGCGTAGATAGCAGTTTTAACTATGGCTACACCTTC. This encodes CASSVDSSFNYGYTF.